These 3 T cell receptor beta chains share one sample of origin, sequenced in a study of T-cell reconstitution after alpha-beta-depleted transplantation in children. Unique molecular identifiers featured in how the TCRbeta library was prepared. MiXCR, run by TCRdb on the PCR reads, gives a single entry per CDR3 protein. The table lists over 400,000 distinct CDR3 sequences, approximately 12% of them singletons. The sequences come from PBMCs from the stem cell graft donor, collected from the stem cell graft. Receptor source: a human donor who donated a stem cell graft to a child with combined immunodeficiency.

This clonotype was detected only a few times. The chain couples TRBV5-1 to TRBJ1-1, with D perhaps TRBD1 (5 bases). CDR3 size: 14 residues. Germline V gene data show CDR1 as SGHRS and CDR2 as YFSETQ. V lost 4 bases to trimming and J lost 4 bases, with 14 bases between them. DNA for the CDR3: TGCGCCAGCAGCAAGGTGATAGGGGTCACTGAAGCTTTCTTT. Amino acids: CASSKVIGVTEAFF.

This rearrangement joins TRBV20-1 to TRBJ2-7; maybe TRBD2 (6 bases). CDR1 and CDR2 from the germline V gene are DFQATT and SNEGSKA (reference sequence). The CDR3 spans 14 residues. The ends were cut back, 0 bases at V and 0 bases at J, with 9 bases in the middle. The CDR3 loop is CSARDQGLSYEQYF. In DNA form, the CDR3 reads TGCAGTGCTAGAGATCAGGGACTCTCCTACGAGCAGTACTTC.

This clonotype was picked up a small number of times. V usage is TRBV3-1 and J usage is TRBJ1-5; D not resolved. V was trimmed by 2 bases and J by 7 bases, leaving 12 bases between them. In germline, CDR1 is LGHDT, CDR2 YNNKEL (reference sequence). This CDR3 is 14 amino acids long. In DNA form, the CDR3 reads TGTGCCAGCAGCCAAACGGTTTCTGTGCAGCCCCAGCATTTT. Its protein product is CASSQTVSVQPQHF.